These 6 T cell receptor beta chains were all obtained from the same sample, sequenced in a study of CD8 T cells in Susac syndrome. When the RNA was reverse transcribed, random hexamers were used with an input of 0.5 to 1 ug. MiXCR was run by TCRdb on the immunoSEQ multiplex PCR reads, yielding one entry per CDR3 protein. The sample has about 120,000 distinct CDR3 sequences, around 93% seen once. Sequencing used CD8+ T cells from PBMCs. Receptors were obtained from a human donor in good health.

The CDR3 here is CSVTGANTEAFF. DNA for the CDR3: TGCAGCGTCACCGGGGCAAACACTGAAGCTTTCTTT. The chain couples TRBV29-1 to TRBJ1-1; tentatively, D is TRBD1 (5 bases). Trimming shortened V by 6 bases and J by 2 bases, and 10 bases separated the two germline ends. Looked up from germline, CDR1 is SQVTM and CDR2 is ANQGSEA. CDR3 length equals 12 residues.

The J gene is TRBJ2-3, the V gene TRBV7-2, with D uncertain. The length of the CDR3 is 15 residues. Deletions cut 4 bases from V and 0 bases from J, with 11 bases between. Germline V gene sequence: CDR1 SGHTA, CDR2 FQGNSA. In DNA, the CDR3 is TGTGCCAGCAGCTATAGCCTCTCTAGCACAGATACGCAGTATTTT. Translated, it gives CASSYSLSSTDTQYF.

The J gene is TRBJ2-7, the V gene TRBV7-9; unclear D gene. The germline V gene encodes CDR1 SEHNR and CDR2 FQNEAQ (reference sequence). V was clipped by 5 bases and J by 3 bases, with 5 bases between them. The CDR3 runs 11 residues. The CDR3, as DNA: TGTGCCAGCAGCAACCTCTACGAGCAGTACTTC. Translated, it gives CASSNLYEQYF.

A few counts support this clonotype. This rearrangement joins TRBV6-1 to TRBJ2-1; a possible D gene is TRBD2 (6 bases). The V end lost 2 bases, the J end lost 8 bases, and 7 bases lay between the germline ends. Germline CDR1 and CDR2: MNHNS and SASEGT. This CDR3 is 12 amino acids long. The CDR3 region has the DNA TGTGCCAGCAGTGAACCGGGGGATGAGCAGTTCTTC. Protein sequence: CASSEPGDEQFF.

This chain joins TRBV12-5 and TRBJ1-5; TRBD1 matches at 7 bases. CDR3 length: 17 residues. V lost 1 base to trimming and J lost 1 base; unmatched junction nucleotides: 7. In germline, CDR1 is LGHNT, CDR2 FRNRAP. The CDR3 region has the DNA TGTGCTAGTGGTTTGGGTCTGGACAGGCTAAGCAATCAGCCCCAGCATTTT. It encodes CASGLGLDRLSNQPQHF. Full variable domain (outside the CDR3, taken from reference TRBV12-5 and TRBJ1-5): DARVTQTPRHKVTEMGQEVTMRCQPILGHNTVFWYRQTMMQGLELLAYFRNRAPLDDSGMPKDRFSAEMPDATLATLKIQPSEPRDSAVYFCASGLGLDRLSNQPQHFGDGTRLSIL.

This clonotype appeared once. The chain employs TRBV5-1 and TRBJ2-2; either TRBD1 or TRBD2 may supply D (5 bases each). Germline CDR1 and CDR2: SGHRS and YFSETQ. This CDR3 region has 15 residues. Trimming removed 7 bases at V and 3 bases at J, with 16 bases between. The CDR3 coding sequence is TGCGCCAGCGGACGAATGGGACCTGACACCGGGGAGCTGTTTTTT. This codes for CASGRMGPDTGELFF.